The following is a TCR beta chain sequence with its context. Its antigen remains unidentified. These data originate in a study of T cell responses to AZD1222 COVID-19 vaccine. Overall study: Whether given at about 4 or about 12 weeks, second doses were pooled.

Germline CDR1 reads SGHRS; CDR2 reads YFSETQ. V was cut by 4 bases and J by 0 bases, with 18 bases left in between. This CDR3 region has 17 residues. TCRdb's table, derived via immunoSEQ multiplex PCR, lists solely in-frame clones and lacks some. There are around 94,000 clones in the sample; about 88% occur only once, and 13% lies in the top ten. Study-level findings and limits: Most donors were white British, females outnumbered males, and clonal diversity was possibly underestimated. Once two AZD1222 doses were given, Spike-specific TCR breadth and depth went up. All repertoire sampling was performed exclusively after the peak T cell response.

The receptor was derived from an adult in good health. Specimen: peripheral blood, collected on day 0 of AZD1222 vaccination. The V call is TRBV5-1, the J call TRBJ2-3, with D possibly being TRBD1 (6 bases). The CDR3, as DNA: TGCGCCAGCAGCCCAAGTCGGCAGGGGATAAGCACAGATACGCAGTATTTT. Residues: CASSPSRQGISTDTQYF.